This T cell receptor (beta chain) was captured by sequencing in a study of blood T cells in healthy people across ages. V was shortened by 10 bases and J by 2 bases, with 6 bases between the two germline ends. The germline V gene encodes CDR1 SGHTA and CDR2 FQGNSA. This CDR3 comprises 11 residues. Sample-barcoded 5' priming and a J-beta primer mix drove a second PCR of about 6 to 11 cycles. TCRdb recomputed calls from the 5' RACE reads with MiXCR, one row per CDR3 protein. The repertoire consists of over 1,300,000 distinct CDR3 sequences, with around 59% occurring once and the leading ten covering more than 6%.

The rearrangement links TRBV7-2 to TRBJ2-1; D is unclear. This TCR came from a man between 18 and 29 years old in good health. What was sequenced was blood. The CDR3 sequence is CATSTYNEQFF. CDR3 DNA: TGTGCCACCTCTACCTACAATGAGCAGTTCTTC.